This entry concerns a single TCR beta chain. Antigen unknown. The data originate from a study of cytomegalovirus exposure and HLA in healthy donors. Study-level findings and limits: In terms of immune exposure information, only CMV serostatus was available. TCR beta V segments were, for the most part, productive about 87% or about 30% of the time in an earlier analysis. The classifier was said to identify cytomegalovirus status with high specificity and sensitivity. Later on, analysis showed that most CMV-associated TCR beta chains appeared to be HLA-restricted.

The PCR used 60 Vbeta and 13 Jbeta primers. Sequencing used immunoSEQ multiplex PCR; TCRdb keeps in-frame clones, though not all of them. Among roughly 200,000 clones listed, 79% were seen once. J lost 3 bases, V lost 5 bases, and 10 bases had no gene match. Germline V gene sequence: CDR1 LGHNA, CDR2 YSLEER. This CDR3 is 17 amino acids long. J is TRBJ2-1 and V is TRBV4-3; 10 bases fit TRBD1. Sequenced input: PBMCs. This sequence was found in a girl aged 5 to 17 in good health and CMV-seropositive. The CDR3 region is CASSFQAGDRGYNEQFF. The DNA of the CDR3 is TGCGCCAGCAGCTTCCAAGCCGGGGACAGGGGCTACAATGAGCAGTTCTTC.